These 4 T cell receptor beta chains share one sample of origin, sequenced in a study of cytomegalovirus exposure and HLA in healthy donors. Primers for the PCR totalled 60 Vbeta and 13 Jbeta. The table came from immunoSEQ multiplex PCR; TCRdb's copy has only in-frame clones and leaves some out. The sample consists of roughly 110,000 clones, 71% of them appearing once. Sequences were obtained from PBMCs. These receptors were taken from a female donor in good health and CMV-seronegative.

This chain connects TRBV19 to TRBJ1-1, with 8 bases that match TRBD1. CDR3 size: 16 residues. The V gene end was trimmed by 5 bases and the J gene end by 5 bases; junction bases not matched to a gene: 13. Germline V lookup: CDR1 LNHDA, CDR2 SQIVND (reference sequence). The CDR3 DNA sequence: TGTGCCAGTAGTGCGACGGGACAGGCTACGGGGACTGAAGCTTTCTTT. It translates to CASSATGQATGTEAFF. The variable domain in full, with the rest retrieved from reference TRBV19 and TRBJ1-1, is DGGITQSPKYLFRKEGQNVTLSCEQNLNHDAMYWYRQDPGQGLRLIYYSQIVNDFQKGDIAEGYSVSREKKESFPLTVTSAQKNPTAFYLCASSATGQATGTEAFFGQGTRLTVV.

A few counts support this clone. The gene calls are TRBV11-3 and TRBJ1-1; D possibly corresponds to TRBD1 (6 bases). V was clipped by 5 bases and J by 7 bases, with 20 bases between them. The V gene's germline CDR1 is SGHNT and CDR2 YENEEA. There are 15 residues in the CDR3. CDR3 sequence: CASSLGAESSFEAFF. The CDR3 DNA follows: TGTGCCAGCAGCCTGGGGGCAGAATCCTCATTTGAAGCTTTCTTT.

This clone has only a few counts. The V gene is TRBV7-8, the J gene TRBJ2-1, with 12 bases identical to TRBD2. CDR3 length: 15 residues. J was trimmed by 12 bases and V by 1 base; bases with no gene match: 7. Germline CDR1 is SGHVS and CDR2 is FQNEAQ. The CDR3 DNA reads TGTGCCAGCAGCTTAGTCCCTAGCGGGAGGGCCGGGCAGTTCTTC. Translating gives CASSLVPSGRAGQFF.

The chain employs TRBV7-9 and TRBJ2-5; TRBD2 matches 11 bases. The last part of the DNA fits TRBJ2-7 better; the J call may be wrong. Germline CDR1 is SEHNR and CDR2 is FQNEAQ (reference sequence). CDR3 size: 15 residues. The CDR3 nucleotides are TGTGCCAGCAGCTTAGTAGCGGGAGGGCCCTACGAGCAGTACTTC. This gives the protein CASSLVAGGPYEQYF.